The 28 T cell receptor beta chains below all came from one sample that was sequenced in a study of T cell clonality in common variable immunodeficiency. Their recognized antigens are unknown. Produced via immunoSEQ multiplex PCR; TCRdb's table is partial and in-frame only. In all, the sample yields about 15,000 clones. Study conclusions and caveats: In common variable immunodeficiency, TCR beta chains reportedly carried fewer deletions and N-nucleotide insertions.

The sample consisted of peripheral blood mononuclear cells. The receptors originated from a human donor with common variable immunodeficiency.

As concerns this clone: Read data end 3 residues before the CDR3 end; the end is taken from the germline J gene. This rearrangement joins TRBV19 to TRBJ1-5; no clear D gene. CDR3 size: 16 residues. Germline lookup yields CDR1 LNHDA and CDR2 SQIVND (reference sequence). V was clipped by 7 bases and J by 2 bases, with 18 bases between them. Incomplete CDR3 DNA: TGTGCCAGTACCAAAATGGAAGGGTTTGGCAATCAGCCC. Residues: CASTKMEGFGNQP. The entire CDR3 protein reads CASTKMEGFGNQPQHF.

On this clone: The observed sequence ends 3 residues before the CDR3 terminus, with the missing tail filled in from the germline J gene. This chain uses TRBV19 with TRBJ1-1; D unresolved. The CDR3 covers 14 residues. Germline V gives CDR1 LNHDA, CDR2 SQIVND (reference sequence). V was cut by 0 bases and J by 5 bases, with 10 bases left in between. The sequenced CDR3 bases are TGTGCCAGTAGTATAGACCTCGGGGAGACTGAA. It codes for CASSIDLGETE. The entire CDR3 protein is CASSIDLGETEAFF.

Remarks on this clone: The read terminates 3 residues before the CDR3 end, so the remaining end is supplied by the germline J gene. The chain joins TRBV19 to TRBJ1-5; 12 bases line up with TRBD1. With 5 bases clipped from V and 6 bases from J, the junction kept 8 bases outside the gene matches. The CDR3 sequence is 16 residues long. Looked up from germline, CDR1 is LNHDA and CDR2 is SQIVND (reference sequence). The CDR3 loop is CASSAAGTGGIQPQHF. The DNA read from the CDR3 is TGTGCCAGTAGTGCCGCCGGGACAGGGGGCATTCAGCCC.

Turning to this clone: The read ends 3 residues before the CDR3 terminus; that terminus is restored from the germline J gene. The rearrangement uses TRBV30 and TRBJ2-7, with D tentatively TRBD1 (6 bases). CDR3 length equals 12 residues. The germline gives CDR1 GTSNPN, CDR2 SVGIG (reference sequence). Trimming shortened V by 4 bases and J by 3 bases, and 10 bases separated the two germline ends. Incomplete CDR3 DNA: TGTGCCTGGACCGGACAGAACTACGAG. It translates to CAWTGQNYE. The full CDR3 is CAWTGQNYEQYF.

With respect to this clone: The read halts 3 residues ahead of the CDR3 end, with the missing end drawn from the germline J gene. The V call is TRBV2, the J call TRBJ2-5; TRBD2 agrees at 13 bases. Germline CDR1 is SNHLY and CDR2 is FYNNEI. The CDR3 spans 15 residues. The J segment lost 5 bases and the V segment lost 5 bases, leaving 5 bases of the junction unmatched. The CDR3 spells CASSQLAGGQETQYF. Incomplete CDR3 DNA: TGTGCCAGCAGTCAACTAGCGGGGGGGCAGGAGACC. The full variable domain, in which reference TRBV2 and TRBJ2-5 provide the parts outside the CDR3, is EPEVTQTPSHQVTQMGQEVILRCVPISNHLYFYWYRQILGQKVEFLVSFYNNEISEKSEIFDDQFSVERPDGSNFTLKIRSTKLEDSAMYFCASSQLAGGQETQYFGPGTRLLVL.

On this clone itself: The read is 3 residues too short to cover the CDR3 end, so that end is filled in from the germline J gene. This rearrangement joins TRBV7-9 to TRBJ2-1; D is unclear. Deletions cut 0 bases from V and 8 bases from J, with 8 bases between. CDR1 and CDR2 (germline): SEHNR, FQNEAQ (reference sequence). The length of the CDR3 is 13 residues. The CDR3 bases that were read are TGTGCCAGCAGCTTAGCACTAAACGATGAG. Amino acid sequence: CASSLALNDE. The entire CDR3 protein reads CASSLALNDEQFF.

On this clone itself: The read gets to within 3 residues of the CDR3 end, and the germline J gene fills in the rest. The chain employs TRBV5-1 and TRBJ2-2; 11 positions match TRBD2. The V gene's germline CDR1 is SGHRS and CDR2 YFSETQ. The ends lost 3 bases at V and 0 bases at J; junction bases unmatched: 7. The CDR3 covers 18 residues. CDR3 sequence: CASSSELAGAANTGELFF. Incomplete CDR3 DNA: TGCGCCAGCAGCTCCGAACTAGCGGGGGCCGCGAACACCGGGGAG. The complete variable domain, with remaining parts taken from reference TRBV5-1 and TRBJ2-2, reads KAGVTQTPRYLIKTRGQQVTLSCSPISGHRSVSWYQQTPGQGLQFLFEYFSETQRNKGNFPGRFSGRQFSNSRSEMNVSTLELGDSALYLCASSSELAGAANTGELFFGEGSRLTVL.

With respect to this clone: The CDR3 is cut off 3 residues early in the read; its end comes from the germline J gene. V and J are TRBV19 and TRBJ1-6; no firm D call. V was trimmed by 1 base and J by 6 bases, leaving 13 bases between them. CDR1 LNHDA and CDR2 SQIVND come from the germline V gene (reference sequence). This CDR3 is 16 amino acids long. The CDR3 sequence: CASSIASGSSNSPLHF. Incomplete CDR3 DNA: TGTGCCAGTAGTATAGCGTCGGGTAGCAGTAATTCACCC.

In regard to this clone: The read finishes 3 residues shy of the CDR3 end, and the germline J gene is used to complete it. The J gene is TRBJ2-1, the V gene TRBV7-2; D is unclear. Trimming pared 2 bases from V and 9 bases from J, leaving 14 bases between. The CDR3 runs 14 residues. Germline V gene lookup returns CDR1 SGHTA and CDR2 FQGNSA. Partial CDR3 DNA: TGTGCCAGCAGCTTATCTGCAATTTCGGGTGAG. The encoded protein is CASSLSAISGE. Given in full, the CDR3 is CASSLSAISGEQFF.

On this clone itself: The read stops 3 residues short of the end of the CDR3; the missing end is completed from the germline J gene. The chain couples TRBV5-6 to TRBJ2-7; D possibly corresponds to TRBD2 (5 bases). The CDR3 has 13 residues. The V gene's germline CDR1 is SGHDT and CDR2 YYEEEE. Trimming took 2 bases from V and 3 from J, leaving 9 bases between them. The CDR3 here is CASSFGESYEQYF. CDR3 bases read: TGTGCCAGCAGCTTCGGGGAGAGCTACGAG.

As concerns this clone: From the germline J gene comes the end of the CDR3, since the read stops 3 residues before it. This chain connects TRBV19 to TRBJ2-7; 11 bases agree with TRBD2. V dropped 0 bases and J dropped 6; count of bases not matched to a gene: 4. The CDR3 spans 15 residues. CDR1 and CDR2 from the germline V gene are LNHDA and SQIVND (reference sequence). CDR3 in amino acids: CASSIDGSGGVEQYF. The CDR3 DNA, read in part, is TGTGCCAGTAGTATAGATGGTAGCGGGGGGGTCGAG.

In regard to this clone: Read coverage stops 3 residues before the CDR3 terminus; the germline J gene supplies the remainder. The rearrangement joins TRBV9 to TRBJ2-6, with 12 positions matching TRBD1. The CDR3 has 19 residues. Per the germline V gene, CDR1 is SGDLS and CDR2 is YYNGEE. V shed 3 bases and J 3 bases; nucleotides not matched to a gene: 10. The CDR3 DNA, read in part, is TGTGCCAGCAGCGACCCCCGGGACAGGGGGCTACTTGGGGCCAACGTC. Translating gives CASSDPRDRGLLGANV. The complete CDR3 protein is CASSDPRDRGLLGANVLTF.

As to this clone: The sequenced fragment ends 3 residues before the CDR3 boundary, so the rest is inferred from the germline J gene. The V call is TRBV20-1, the J call TRBJ2-5, with a tentative D call TRBD1 (6 bases). V shed 3 bases and J shed 5 bases, with 13 bases lying between them. Germline V gene data show CDR1 as DFQATT and CDR2 as SNEGSKA (reference sequence). The CDR3 is 13 amino acids. The CDR3 region is CSARTGRSETQYF. CDR3 bases read: TGCAGTGCTAGGACAGGACGGTCGGAGACC.

Regarding this clone: The DNA ends 3 residues before the CDR3 does, and the rest of the CDR3 is filled in from the germline J gene. The gene calls are TRBV6-9 and TRBJ2-1, with a weak D call TRBD2 (6 bases). Germline V CDR1 and CDR2: MNHGY, SVAAGI. The CDR3 extends over 16 amino acids. Trimming stripped 6 bases from V and 0 bases from J, with 15 bases between. The DNA read from the CDR3 is TGTGCCAGCAGCGGGACTCCCCAAAGCTCCTACAATGAG. Residues: CASSGTPQSSYNE. From start to end, the CDR3 is CASSGTPQSSYNEQFF.

A word on this clone: The CDR3 is cut off 3 residues early in the read; its end comes from the germline J gene. The chain employs TRBV7-2 and TRBJ2-6; TRBD1 is a possible D gene (6 bases). The CDR3 has 15 residues. Germline CDR1 is SGHTA and CDR2 is FQGNSA. V lost 5 bases, J lost 3 bases, and 11 bases lay in between. Partial CDR3 DNA: TGTGCCAGCAGCCAGACAGGTTTTGGGGCCAACGTC. This translates into CASSQTGFGANV. The CDR3 in full is CASSQTGFGANVLTF.

A note on this clone: The read finishes 3 residues shy of the CDR3 end, and the germline J gene is used to complete it. V gene TRBV18 combines with J gene TRBJ2-4; D not certain. V was clipped by 0 bases and J by 4 bases, with 13 bases between them. The germline V gene encodes CDR1 KGHSH and CDR2 LQKENI. This CDR3 has 16 residues. CDR3 bases read: TGTGCCAGCTCACCACCCTCGGCCCAGACTAAAAACATT. The encoded protein is CASSPPSAQTKNI. The entire CDR3 is CASSPPSAQTKNIQYF.

A remark on this clone: Read coverage stops 3 residues before the CDR3 terminus; the germline J gene supplies the remainder. The chain employs TRBV5-3 and TRBJ1-6, with D perhaps TRBD1 (5 bases). TRBV5-3 is given ORF status, its function remaining uncertain. V shed 8 bases and J shed 7 bases, with 13 bases lying between them. This CDR3 is built from 13 residues. The CDR3 region is CAREQGKNSPLHF. CDR3 DNA, as far as it was read: TGTGCCAGGGAGCAGGGAAAGAATTCACCC.

Note on this clone: The CDR3 end lies 3 residues beyond the end of the read and is filled in from the germline J gene. The chain links TRBV7-9 to TRBJ2-3, with unresolved D. This CDR3 has 15 residues. Germline V gene data show CDR1 as SEHNR and CDR2 as FQNEAQ (reference sequence). The V end was cut by 5 bases, the J end by 0 bases, with 12 bases between. CDR3 in amino acids: CASSLGSGSTDTQYF. The covered CDR3 bases are TGTGCCAGCAGCCTAGGGTCCGGGAGCACAGATACG.

Worth noting for this clone: The read terminates 3 residues before the CDR3 end, so the remaining end is supplied by the germline J gene. The rearrangement joins TRBV6-4 to TRBJ2-3; 9 bases align to TRBD2. There are 15 residues in the CDR3. V lost 4 bases and J lost 2; bases outside the gene matches: 4. Germline values: CDR1 MRHNA, CDR2 SNTAGT. The sequenced part of the CDR3 DNA is TGTGCCAGCAGTGCGACTAGCGGACTCACAGATACG. This encodes CASSATSGLTDT. Given in full, the CDR3 is CASSATSGLTDTQYF.

Note on this clone: The CDR3 goes on 3 residues after the read ends, and that part is filled in from the germline J gene. This chain connects TRBV6-2 or TRBV6-3 to TRBJ2-5; TRBD2 agrees at 10 bases. V shed 6 bases, J shed 5 bases, and the junction held 15 bases outside the gene matches. Per the germline V gene, CDR1 is MNHEY and CDR2 is SVGEGT. This CDR3 spans 17 amino acids. The CDR3 protein is CASRAGGPTFTRETQYF. The CDR3 bases that were read are TGTGCCAGCAGAGCGGGAGGGCCAACTTTTACACGGGAGACC.

A remark on this clone: The read gets to within 3 residues of the CDR3 end, and the germline J gene fills in the rest. The chain combines TRBV19 with TRBJ1-3, with 10 nucleotides matching TRBD1. V trimming: 3 bases; J trimming: 4 bases; junction bases outside the gene matches: 6. This CDR3 is built from 16 residues. CDR1 and CDR2 (germline): LNHDA, SQIVND (reference sequence). Partial CDR3 DNA: TGTGCCAGTAGTATGGGGACAGGGGCGTCCGGAAACACC. Residues: CASSMGTGASGNT. The CDR3 in full is CASSMGTGASGNTIYF.

Comment on this clone: The missing CDR3 end, 3 residues past where the read stops, is filled in from the germline J gene. The V call is TRBV2, the J call TRBJ2-5; the D gene is possibly TRBD1 (8 bases). Trimming pared 6 bases from V and 4 bases from J, leaving 15 bases between. Germline loops: CDR1 SNHLY, CDR2 FYNNEI. The CDR3 is 14 residues long. CDR3 protein: CASSLQGEGETQYF. The CDR3 bases that were read are TGTGCCAGCAGCCTACAGGGGGAGGGAGAGACC.

Details on this clone: Sequencing ends 3 residues short of the CDR3 end; the germline J gene provides the rest. V is TRBV7-8 and J is TRBJ1-5; 9 positions agree with TRBD1. Looked up from germline, CDR1 is SGHVS and CDR2 is FQNEAQ. The CDR3 covers 15 residues. The J segment lost 2 bases and the V segment lost 5 bases, leaving 4 bases of the junction unmatched. Partial CDR3 DNA: TGTGCCAGCAGCGCCTGGACAGGGGGCAATCAGCCC. Amino acids: CASSAWTGGNQP. The CDR3 reads in full as CASSAWTGGNQPQHF.

About this clone: With the read ending 3 residues before the CDR3 end, the germline J gene is used to fill in that end. The chain carries TRBV20-1 and TRBJ2-7; TRBD2 might be the D (6 bases). The V end was cut by 2 bases, the J end by 0 bases, with 14 bases between. The CDR3 is 15 residues long. CDR1 and CDR2 (germline): DFQATT, SNEGSKA (reference sequence). CDR3 DNA, as far as it was read: TGCAGTGCTAGATTTGCCCGGGACTCCTCCTACGAG. Residues: CSARFARDSSYE. The entire CDR3 sequence reads CSARFARDSSYEQYF.

A note on this clone: The DNA ends 3 residues before the CDR3 does, and the rest of the CDR3 is filled in from the germline J gene. The chain employs TRBV30 and TRBJ1-5, with 9 bases lining up with TRBD1. The V and J ends lost 2 bases and 5 bases, in that order; junction bases with no gene match: 7. CDR1 is GTSNPN, CDR2 SVGIG, per germline (reference sequence). There are 15 residues in the CDR3. The sequenced CDR3 bases are TGTGCCTGGAGTCCAGGACAGGGGCTGGATCAGCCC. Its translation is CAWSPGQGLDQP. The complete CDR3 sequence is CAWSPGQGLDQPQHF.

The CDR3 loop reads CASSYSLAGGRIEQFF. The sequenced CDR3 bases are TGCGCCAGCAGCTACTCACTAGCGGGGGGGAGGATTGAG. The chain links TRBV5-1 to TRBJ2-1, with 13 bases that match TRBD2. The read ends 3 residues early relative to the CDR3; the germline J gene fills the gap. V was pared by 3 bases and J by 9 bases, with 9 bases of the junction left unmatched. The length of the CDR3 is 16 residues. Germline V gives CDR1 SGHRS, CDR2 YFSETQ.

Note on this clone: One junction end disagrees with the germline gene, perhaps due to a read error. The CDR3 sequence is CASSLGLAGAYEQYF. CDR3 DNA (partial): TGTGCCAGCAGTTTGGGGCTAGCGGGGGCCTACGAG. V gene TRBV5-5 combines with J gene TRBJ2-7; the match to TRBD2 covers 10 bases. The read gets to within 3 residues of the CDR3 end, and the germline J gene fills in the rest. Germline V gene sequence: CDR1 SGHKS, CDR2 YYEKEE (reference sequence). The CDR3 has 15 amino acids.

A remark on this clone: The read falls 3 residues short of the CDR3 end, and the missing part is taken from the germline J gene. The chain uses TRBV25-1 and TRBJ1-2; possible D gene TRBD1, 5 bases. Per the germline V gene, CDR1 is MGHDK and CDR2 is SYGVNS. This CDR3 has 12 amino acids. The CDR3 bases that were read are TGTGCCAGCAGTGAACTGGGGCACGGC. The encoded protein is CASSELGHG. The whole CDR3 protein reads CASSELGHGYTF.